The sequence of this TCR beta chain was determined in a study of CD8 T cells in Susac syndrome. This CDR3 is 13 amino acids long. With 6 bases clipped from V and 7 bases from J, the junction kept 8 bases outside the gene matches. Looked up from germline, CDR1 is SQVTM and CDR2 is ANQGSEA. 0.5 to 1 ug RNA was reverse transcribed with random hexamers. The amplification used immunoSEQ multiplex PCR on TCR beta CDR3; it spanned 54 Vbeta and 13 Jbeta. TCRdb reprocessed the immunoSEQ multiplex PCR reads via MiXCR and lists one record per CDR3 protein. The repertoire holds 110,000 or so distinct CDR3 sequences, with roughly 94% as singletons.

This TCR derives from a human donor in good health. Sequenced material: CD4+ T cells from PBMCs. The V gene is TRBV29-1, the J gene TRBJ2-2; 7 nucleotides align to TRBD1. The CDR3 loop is CSVDPQGNGELFF. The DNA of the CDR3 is TGCAGCGTCGACCCACAGGGGAACGGGGAGCTGTTTTTT.